A selection of T cell receptor beta chains follows, all from one sample in a study of T cell changes during pregnancy in multiple sclerosis. Produced via immunoSEQ multiplex PCR; TCRdb's table is partial and in-frame only. The sample has roughly 100,000 clones; roughly 92% are singletons. Sequences were derived from peripheral blood, sampled after pregnancy. These receptors were taken from a female donor with multiple sclerosis, enrolled in a pregnancy study. Both conserved end residues are part of each CDR3. D genes are given only for firm matches. The listing skips clone size in some rows; elsewhere it reads once, few, many or a size class.

>TRBJ1-4|TRBV6-6|.|.
CASRLRSNEKLFF
TGTGCCAGCAGGCTCCGGTCGAATGAAAAACTGTTTTTT
>TRBJ2-7|TRBV19|TRBD1|.
CASSSYPGQGAYEQYF
TGTGCCAGTAGTTCCTACCCGGGACAGGGAGCCTACGAGCAGTACTTC
>TRBJ2-1|TRBV7-2|.|.
CASSLGRQSSYNEQFF
TGTGCCAGCAGCTTAGGGAGACAGAGCTCCTACAATGAGCAGTTCTTC
>TRBJ1-2|TRBV7-9|TRBD1|.
CASSSPGTGNGYTF
TGTGCCAGCAGCTCTCCCGGGACAGGGAATGGCTACACCTTC
>TRBJ2-1|TRBV11-3|.|.
CASSFRVYNEQFF
TGTGCCAGCAGCTTCAGGGTGTACAATGAGCAGTTCTTC
>TRBJ2-7|TRBV28|TRBD1|.
CASLDGQGAYEQYF
TGTGCCAGCCTAGACGGGCAGGGGGCCTACGAGCAGTACTTC
>TRBJ2-7|TRBV18|TRBD1|.
CASSPPGQGAHEQYF
TGTGCCAGCTCCCCTCCGGGACAGGGGGCCCACGAGCAGTACTTC
>TRBJ1-2|TRBV6-5|.|.
CATTGGTTNLRGYTF
TGTGCCACCACTGGGGGGACGACCAACCTTCGGGGCTACACCTTC
>TRBJ2-1|TRBV19|.|.
CASSIGSGFTRENEQFF
TGTGCCAGTAGTATAGGGAGTGGGTTCACCCGGGAGAATGAGCAGTTCTTC
>TRBJ2-5|TRBV27|.|.
CASKSRGQETQYF
TGTGCCAGCAAAAGTAGGGGCCAAGAGACCCAGTACTTC
>TRBJ1-1|TRBV7-9|.|.
CASSVPQAGTEAFF
TGTGCCAGCAGCGTCCCCCAGGCAGGCACTGAAGCTTTCTTT
>TRBJ2-7|TRBV19|TRBD1|.
CASGLNRGYEQYF
TGTGCCAGTGGGTTGAACAGGGGTTACGAGCAGTACTTC
>TRBJ2-7|TRBV5-1|.|.
CASSGGLEQYF
TGCGCCAGCAGTGGAGGACTCGAGCAGTACTTC
>TRBJ2-2|TRBV4-2|TRBD2|.
CASSLPLAGGRVRTGELFF
TGTGCCAGCAGCCTTCCTCTCGCGGGGGGGCGGGTTCGAACCGGGGAGCTGTTTTTT
>TRBJ1-4|TRBV2|TRBD1|.
CASSEGTGGNEKLFF
TGTGCCAGCAGTGAAGGTACAGGGGGAAATGAAAAACTGTTTTTT
>TRBJ1-4|TRBV30|.|.
CACRRLSEKLFF
TGTGCCTGCCGGCGACTGTCGGAAAAACTGTTTTTT
>TRBJ1-1|TRBV27|.|.
CASRRNYEAFF
TGTGCCAGCCGGAGGAATTATGAAGCTTTCTTT
>TRBJ2-4|TRBV28|.|.
CASSSRGNIQYF
TGTGCCAGCAGTTCGCGGGGAAACATTCAGTACTTC
>TRBJ2-1|TRBV6-1|TRBD2|.
CASSATGTSGNNEQFF
TGTGCCAGCAGTGCCACCGGGACTAGCGGTAACAATGAGCAGTTCTTC
>TRBJ1-1|TRBV7-3|.|.
CASSRQMNTEAFF
TGTGCCAGCAGCCGCCAGATGAACACTGAAGCTTTCTTT
>TRBJ1-1|TRBV7-3|TRBD1|.
CASSLTSTGGAGTEAFF
TGTGCCAGCAGCTTAACGTCTACAGGGGGCGCGGGCACTGAAGCTTTCTTT
>TRBJ2-7|TRBV11-2|.|.
CASSHSGVYEQYF
TGTGCCAGCAGCCATTCGGGGGTTTACGAGCAGTACTTC
>TRBJ1-1|TRBV18|TRBD1|.
CASSPMDRVNTEAFF
TGTGCCAGCTCACCGATGGACAGGGTCAACACTGAAGCTTTCTTT
>TRBJ1-1|TRBV18|.|.
CASSSSTFRDTEAFF
TGTGCCAGCTCATCTTCGACTTTTCGGGACACTGAAGCTTTCTTT
>TRBJ1-5|TRBV2|.|.
CASSLDRNQPQHF
TGTGCCAGCAGTCTGGACAGAAATCAGCCCCAGCATTTT
>TRBJ1-4|TRBV5-4|.|.
CASSLDNHINEKLFF
TGTGCCAGCAGCTTGGACAACCATATTAATGAAAAACTGTTTTTT
>TRBJ2-7|TRBV5-5|TRBD1|once
CASSRGQGVSEQYF
TGTGCCAGCAGCAGAGGACAGGGGGTAAGCGAGCAGTACTTC
>TRBJ2-5|TRBV7-3|TRBD2|.
CASSRLAWETQYF
TGTGCCAGCAGTCGACTAGCGTGGGAGACCCAGTACTTC
>TRBJ2-5|TRBV9|.|once
CASSALASQETQYF
TGTGCCAGCAGCGCCCTAGCGAGCCAAGAGACCCAGTACTTC
>TRBJ2-5|TRBV29-1|.|.
CSVGGRGRWETQYF
TGCAGCGTTGGAGGTCGGGGAAGGTGGGAGACCCAGTACTTC
>TRBJ2-7|TRBV7-9|.|.
CASSSGRRDYEQYF
TGTGCCAGCAGCTCGGGACGGAGGGACTACGAGCAGTACTTC
>TRBJ2-3|TRBV7-3|.|once
CASSLGSKGADTQYF
TGTGCCAGCAGCTTAGGGTCCAAGGGGGCAGATACGCAGTATTTT
>TRBJ1-5|TRBV2|.|.
CASSSELDSNQPQHF
TGTGCCAGCAGTTCGGAGTTAGATAGCAATCAGCCCCAGCATTTT
>TRBJ2-7|TRBV6-1|TRBD2|once
CASSEAGGNPYEQYF
TGTGCCAGCAGTGAAGCGGGAGGGAACCCCTACGAGCAGTACTTC
>TRBJ2-5|TRBV7-2|TRBD1|.
CASSQQGSETQYF
TGTGCCAGCAGCCAACAGGGGTCGGAGACCCAGTACTTC
>TRBJ2-3|TRBV6-6|TRBD2|.
CASSHSGEPSGDTQYF
TGTGCCAGCAGCCACAGCGGGGAGCCATCTGGGGATACGCAGTATTTT
>TRBJ1-3|TRBV6-5|.|.
CASRGRGRSGNTIYF
TGTGCCAGCAGGGGTCGAGGGAGGTCCGGAAACACCATATATTTT
>TRBJ1-1|TRBV11-2|.|.
CASTAQGPGHTEAFF
TGTGCCAGCACGGCCCAGGGCCCTGGGCACACTGAAGCTTTCTTT
>TRBJ1-1|TRBV10-3|.|few
CAIGPPNAEAFF
TGTGCCATTGGGCCCCCGAACGCTGAAGCTTTCTTT
>TRBJ1-2|TRBV25-1|TRBD1|.
CASSARGNYGYTF
TGTGCCAGCAGTGCCAGGGGGAACTATGGCTACACCTTC
>TRBJ2-3|TRBV28|TRBD1|.
CASSGAGTGVKDTQYF
TGTGCCAGCAGTGGGGCCGGGACAGGGGTGAAGGATACGCAGTATTTT
>TRBJ2-4|TRBV11-2|TRBD2|.
CASSLGGTSGPAAKNIQYF
TGTGCCAGCAGCTTGGGGGGAACTAGCGGCCCCGCGGCCAAAAACATTCAGTACTTC
>TRBJ1-2|TRBV2|.|once
CASRENENGYTF
TGTGCCAGCAGGGAGAACGAGAACGGCTACACCTTC
>TRBJ1-1|TRBV2|TRBD1|.
CASSPGQGRAEAFF
TGTGCCAGCAGTCCAGGACAGGGTAGGGCTGAAGCTTTCTTT
>TRBJ2-7|TRBV6-6|TRBD1|.
CASSYKGQGLYEQYF
TGTGCCAGCAGTTACAAGGGACAGGGTTTGTACGAGCAGTACTTC
>TRBJ2-1|TRBV9|.|few
CASSVAGDYNEQFF
TGTGCCAGCAGCGTAGCGGGAGATTACAATGAGCAGTTCTTC
>TRBJ2-7|TRBV5-5|.|.
CASSLDRVSYEQYF
TGTGCCAGCAGCTTGGACAGGGTCTCCTACGAGCAGTACTTC
>TRBJ1-1|TRBV27|.|.
CASSPLTGNTEAFF
TGTGCCAGCAGTCCCCTTACGGGGAACACTGAAGCTTTCTTT
>TRBJ2-1|TRBV19|TRBD1|once
CASSIGGTGGDEQFF
TGTGCCAGTAGTATTGGGGGGACAGGGGGCGATGAGCAGTTCTTC
>TRBJ2-7|TRBV10-3|TRBD2|once
CAISEPGRVNYEQYF
TGTGCCATCAGTGAACCGGGGAGGGTGAACTACGAGCAGTACTTC
>TRBJ1-1|TRBV30|TRBD1|once
CAWSAGTENTEAFF
TGTGCCTGGAGTGCCGGGACAGAGAACACTGAAGCTTTCTTT
>TRBJ1-2|TRBV5-4|.|.
CASSLAGVYGYTF
TGTGCCAGCAGCTTGGCAGGGGTCTATGGCTACACCTTC
>TRBJ2-7|TRBV18|TRBD1|.
CASSRPTTGGEQYF
TGTGCCAGCTCCCGGCCTACTACAGGGGGCGAGCAGTACTTC
>TRBJ1-1|TRBV4-3|.|.
CASSQEDHEGTEAFF
TGCGCCAGCAGCCAAGAAGATCACGAGGGAACTGAAGCTTTCTTT
>TRBJ2-5|TRBV27|.|.
CASSSREGETQYF
TGTGCCAGCAGTTCGCGGGAAGGAGAGACCCAGTACTTC